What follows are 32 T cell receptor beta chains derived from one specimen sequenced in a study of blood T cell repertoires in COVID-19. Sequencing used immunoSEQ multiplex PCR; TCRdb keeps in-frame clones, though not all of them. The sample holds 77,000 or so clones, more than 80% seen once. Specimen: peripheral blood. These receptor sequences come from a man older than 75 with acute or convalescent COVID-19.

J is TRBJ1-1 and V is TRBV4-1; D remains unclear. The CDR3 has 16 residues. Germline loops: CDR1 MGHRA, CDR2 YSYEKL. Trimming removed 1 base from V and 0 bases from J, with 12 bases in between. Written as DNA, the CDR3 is TGCGCCAGCAGCCAAGGTCTGACTCTGATGAACACTGAAGCTTTCTTT. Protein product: CASSQGLTLMNTEAFF.

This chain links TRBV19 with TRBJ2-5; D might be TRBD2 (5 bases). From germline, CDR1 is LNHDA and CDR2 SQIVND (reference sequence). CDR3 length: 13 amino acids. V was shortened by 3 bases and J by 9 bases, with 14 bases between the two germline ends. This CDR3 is CASSIEFPGSQYF. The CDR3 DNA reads TGTGCCAGTAGTATCGAATTTCCGGGATCCCAGTACTTC. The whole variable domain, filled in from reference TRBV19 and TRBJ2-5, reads DGGITQSPKYLFRKEGQNVTLSCEQNLNHDAMYWYRQDPGQGLRLIYYSQIVNDFQKGDIAEGYSVSREKKESFPLTVTSAQKNPTAFYLCASSIEFPGSQYFGPGTRLLVL.

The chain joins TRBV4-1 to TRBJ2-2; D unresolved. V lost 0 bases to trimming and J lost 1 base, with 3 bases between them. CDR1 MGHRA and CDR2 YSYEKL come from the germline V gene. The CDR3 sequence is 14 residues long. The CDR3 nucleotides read TGCGCCAGCAGCCAAGACAGGAACACCGGGGAGCTGTTTTTT. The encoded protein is CASSQDRNTGELFF.

CDR3 DNA: TGTGCCAGCAGTCGGGACAGGGGGCTGACTAATGAAAAACTGTTTTTT. Translation gives CASSRDRGLTNEKLFF. The chain carries TRBV28 and TRBJ1-4; 12 bases are a match to TRBD1. The CDR3 is 16 residues long. Germline V gives CDR1 MDHEN, CDR2 SYDVKM. Germline trimming cut 5 bases from V and 2 bases from J; bases unmatched to any gene: 3. Filled out from reference TRBV28 and TRBJ1-4, the complete variable domain reads DVKVTQSSRYLVKRTGEKVFLECVQDMDHENMFWYRQDPGLGLRLIYFSYDVKMKEKGDIPEGYSVSREKKERFSLILESASTNQTSMYLCASSRDRGLTNEKLFFGSGTQLSVL.

CDR3 region: CASTLRFGDTQYF. The CDR3 bases are TGTGCCAGCACCCTAAGATTTGGAGATACGCAGTATTTT. The chain uses TRBV7-2 and TRBJ2-3; D is unclear. Trimming left V 7 bases short and J 5 bases short, with 13 bases between. This CDR3 contains 13 residues. Germline assignment: CDR1 SGHTA and CDR2 FQGNSA.

This CDR3 is CAISERGEYEQYF. CDR3 in DNA: TGTGCCATCAGTGAACGGGGGGAGTACGAGCAGTACTTC. The chain uses TRBV10-3 and TRBJ2-7, with 7 bases that match TRBD2. Germline trimming cut 3 bases from V and 4 bases from J; bases unmatched to any gene: 3. Germline CDR1 ENHRY, CDR2 SYGVKD. CDR3 length: 13 amino acids.

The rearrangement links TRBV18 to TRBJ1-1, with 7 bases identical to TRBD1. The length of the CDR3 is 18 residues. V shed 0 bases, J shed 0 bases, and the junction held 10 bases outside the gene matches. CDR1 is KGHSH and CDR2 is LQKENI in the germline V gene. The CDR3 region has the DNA TGTGCCAGCTCACCACCGACCGGGACAGTGAGTTTGAACACTGAAGCTTTCTTT. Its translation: CASSPPTGTVSLNTEAFF.

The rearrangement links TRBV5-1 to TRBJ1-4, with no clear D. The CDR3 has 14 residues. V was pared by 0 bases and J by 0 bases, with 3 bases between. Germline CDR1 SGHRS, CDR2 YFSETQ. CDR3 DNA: TGCGCCAGCAGCTTGGCAGCAACTAATGAAAAACTGTTTTTT. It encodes CASSLAATNEKLFF.

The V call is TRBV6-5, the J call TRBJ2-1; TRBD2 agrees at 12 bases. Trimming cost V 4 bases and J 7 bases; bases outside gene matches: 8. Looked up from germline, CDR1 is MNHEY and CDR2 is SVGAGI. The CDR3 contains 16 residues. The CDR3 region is CASSSKTSGGPNEQFF. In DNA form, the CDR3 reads TGTGCCAGCAGTTCAAAGACTAGCGGGGGCCCGAATGAGCAGTTCTTC.

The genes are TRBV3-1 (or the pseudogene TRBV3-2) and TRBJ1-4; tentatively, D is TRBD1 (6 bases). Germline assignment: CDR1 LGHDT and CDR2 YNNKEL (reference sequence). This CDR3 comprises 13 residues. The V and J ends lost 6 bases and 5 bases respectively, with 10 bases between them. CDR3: CASSPGTNEKLFF. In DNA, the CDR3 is TGTGCCAGCAGTCCCGGGACAAATGAAAAACTGTTTTTT.

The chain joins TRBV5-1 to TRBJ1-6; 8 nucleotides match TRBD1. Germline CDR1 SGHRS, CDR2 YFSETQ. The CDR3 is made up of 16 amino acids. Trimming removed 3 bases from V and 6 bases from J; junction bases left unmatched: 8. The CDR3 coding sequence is TGCGCCAGCAGCTCGTCGGGACAGGTGATTAATTCACCCCTCCACTTT. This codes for CASSSSGQVINSPLHF.

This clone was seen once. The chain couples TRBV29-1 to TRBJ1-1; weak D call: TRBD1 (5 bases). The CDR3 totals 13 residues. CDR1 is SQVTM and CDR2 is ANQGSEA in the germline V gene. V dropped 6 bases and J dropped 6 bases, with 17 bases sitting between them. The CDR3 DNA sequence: TGCAGCGTCGTAATCAGGGTTCAGGCTGAAGCTTTCTTT. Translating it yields CSVVIRVQAEAFF. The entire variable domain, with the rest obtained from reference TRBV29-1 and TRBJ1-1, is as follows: SAVISQKPSRDICQRGTSLTIQCQVDSQVTMMFWYRQQPGQSLTLIATANQGSEATYESGFVIDKFPISRPNLTFSTLTVSNMSPEDSSIYLCSVVIRVQAEAFFGQGTRLTVV.

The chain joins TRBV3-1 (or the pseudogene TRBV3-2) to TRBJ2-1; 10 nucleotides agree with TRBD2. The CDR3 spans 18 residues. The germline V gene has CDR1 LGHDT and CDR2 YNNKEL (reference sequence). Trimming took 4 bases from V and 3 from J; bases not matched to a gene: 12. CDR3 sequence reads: CASSRSFLAGDIYNEQFF. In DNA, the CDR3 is TGTGCCAGCAGCCGTTCCTTTCTAGCGGGAGATATCTACAATGAGCAGTTCTTC.

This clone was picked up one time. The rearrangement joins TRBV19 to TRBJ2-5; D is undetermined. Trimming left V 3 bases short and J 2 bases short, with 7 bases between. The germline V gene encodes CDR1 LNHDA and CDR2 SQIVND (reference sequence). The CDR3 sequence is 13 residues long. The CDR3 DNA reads TGTGCCAGTAGTATTCCAGGACAAGAGACCCAGTACTTC. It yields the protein CASSIPGQETQYF.

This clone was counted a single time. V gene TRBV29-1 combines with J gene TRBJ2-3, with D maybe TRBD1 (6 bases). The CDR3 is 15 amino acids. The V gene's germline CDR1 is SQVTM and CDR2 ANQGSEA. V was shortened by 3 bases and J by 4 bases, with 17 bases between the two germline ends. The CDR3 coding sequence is TGCAGCGTTGAGGGGACAAACCTTATCGCAGATACGCAGTATTTT. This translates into CSVEGTNLIADTQYF.

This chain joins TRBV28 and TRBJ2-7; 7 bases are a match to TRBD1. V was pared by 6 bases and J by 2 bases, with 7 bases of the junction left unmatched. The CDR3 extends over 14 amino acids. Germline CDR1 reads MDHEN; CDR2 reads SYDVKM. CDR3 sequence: CASSPWTGPYEQYF. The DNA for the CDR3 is TGTGCCAGCAGCCCGTGGACAGGTCCCTACGAGCAGTACTTC. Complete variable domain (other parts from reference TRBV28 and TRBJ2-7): DVKVTQSSRYLVKRTGEKVFLECVQDMDHENMFWYRQDPGLGLRLIYFSYDVKMKEKGDIPEGYSVSREKKERFSLILESASTNQTSMYLCASSPWTGPYEQYFGPGTRLTVT.

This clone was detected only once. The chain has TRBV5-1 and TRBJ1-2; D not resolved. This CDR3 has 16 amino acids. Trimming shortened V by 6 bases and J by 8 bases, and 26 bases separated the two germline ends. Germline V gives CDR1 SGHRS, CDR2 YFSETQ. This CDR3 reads CASNLIDTPGGKGYTF. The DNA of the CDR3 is TGCGCCAGCAACCTGATCGACACCCCGGGCGGGAAGGGCTACACCTTC.

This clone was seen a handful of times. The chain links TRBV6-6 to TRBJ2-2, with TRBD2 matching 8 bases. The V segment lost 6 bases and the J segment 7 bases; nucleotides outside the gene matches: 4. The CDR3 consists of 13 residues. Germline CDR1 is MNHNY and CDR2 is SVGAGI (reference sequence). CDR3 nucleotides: TGTGCCAGCAGCATACGGGAGGGCGGGGAGCTGTTTTTT. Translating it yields CASSIREGGELFF.

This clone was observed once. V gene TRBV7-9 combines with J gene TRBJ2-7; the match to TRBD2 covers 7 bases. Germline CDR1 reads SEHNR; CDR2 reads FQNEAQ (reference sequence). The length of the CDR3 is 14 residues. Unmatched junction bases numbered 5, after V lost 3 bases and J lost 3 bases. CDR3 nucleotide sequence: TGTGCCAGCAGCTTGAGCGGGAATAACTACGAGCAGTACTTC. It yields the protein CASSLSGNNYEQYF.

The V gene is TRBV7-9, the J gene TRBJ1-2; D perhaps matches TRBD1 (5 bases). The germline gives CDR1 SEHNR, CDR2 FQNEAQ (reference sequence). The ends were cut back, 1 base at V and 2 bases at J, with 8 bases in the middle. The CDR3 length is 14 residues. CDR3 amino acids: CASSLGNRNYGYTF. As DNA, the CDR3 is TGTGCCAGCAGCTTAGGTAACAGGAACTATGGCTACACCTTC.

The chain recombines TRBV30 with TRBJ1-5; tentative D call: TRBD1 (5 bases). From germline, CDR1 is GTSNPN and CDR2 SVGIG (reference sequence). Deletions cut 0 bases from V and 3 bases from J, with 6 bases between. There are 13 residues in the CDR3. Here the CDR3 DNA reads TGTGCCTGGAGTGTACAGGACAATCAGCCCCAGCATTTT. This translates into CAWSVQDNQPQHF.

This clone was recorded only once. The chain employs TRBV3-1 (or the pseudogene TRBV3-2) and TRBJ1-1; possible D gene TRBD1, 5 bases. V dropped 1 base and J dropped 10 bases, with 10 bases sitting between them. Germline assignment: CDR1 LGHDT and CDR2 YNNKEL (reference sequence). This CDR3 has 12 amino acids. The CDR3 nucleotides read TGTGCCAGCAGCCAAGGAACAGGCGGAGCTTTCTTT. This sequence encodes CASSQGTGGAFF.

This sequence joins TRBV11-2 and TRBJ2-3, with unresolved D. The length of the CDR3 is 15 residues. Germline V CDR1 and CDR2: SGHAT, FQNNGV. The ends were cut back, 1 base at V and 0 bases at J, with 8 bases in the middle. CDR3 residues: CASSLVLASTDTQYF. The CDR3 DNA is TGTGCCAGCAGCTTAGTTTTGGCTAGCACAGATACGCAGTATTTT. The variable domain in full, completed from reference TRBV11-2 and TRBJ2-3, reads EAGVAQSPRYKIIEKRQSVAFWCNPISGHATLYWYQQILGQGPKLLIQFQNNGVVDDSQLPKDRFSAERLKGVDSTLKIQPAKLEDSAVYLCASSLVLASTDTQYFGPGTRLTVL.

CDR3 residues: CASSETGGHSYNSPLHF. CDR3 DNA: TGTGCCAGCTCGGAGACAGGGGGCCACTCCTATAATTCACCCCTCCACTTT. The rearrangement uses TRBV14 and TRBJ1-6; TRBD1 matches 10 bases. The V gene's germline CDR1 is SGHDN and CDR2 FVKESK. V was pared by 8 bases and J by 0 bases, with 7 bases of the junction left unmatched. The CDR3 loop spans 17 amino acids.

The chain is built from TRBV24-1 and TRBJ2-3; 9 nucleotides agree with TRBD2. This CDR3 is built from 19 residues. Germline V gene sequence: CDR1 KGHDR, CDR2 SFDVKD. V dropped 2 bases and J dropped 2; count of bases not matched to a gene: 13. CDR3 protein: CATSDYGGGASGITDTQYF. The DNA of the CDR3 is TGTGCCACCAGTGATTATGGGGGAGGGGCTAGCGGGATCACAGATACGCAGTATTTT.

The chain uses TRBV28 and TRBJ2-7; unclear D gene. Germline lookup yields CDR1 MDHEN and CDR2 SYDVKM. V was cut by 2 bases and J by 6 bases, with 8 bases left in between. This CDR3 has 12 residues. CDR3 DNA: TGTGCCAGCAGTTTACTCTTCTCCGAGCAGTACTTC. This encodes CASSLLFSEQYF.

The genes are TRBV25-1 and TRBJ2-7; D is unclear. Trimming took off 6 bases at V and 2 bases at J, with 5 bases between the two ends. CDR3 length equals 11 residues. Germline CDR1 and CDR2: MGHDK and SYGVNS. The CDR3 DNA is TGTGCCAGCAGCCAGGCCTACGAGCAGTACTTC. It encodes CASSQAYEQYF.

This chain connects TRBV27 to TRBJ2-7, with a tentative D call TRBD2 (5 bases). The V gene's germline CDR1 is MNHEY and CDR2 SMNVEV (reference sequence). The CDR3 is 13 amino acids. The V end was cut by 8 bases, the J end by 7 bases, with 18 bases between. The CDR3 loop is CASLVDGDLEQYF. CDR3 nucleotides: TGTGCCAGCTTGGTTGACGGGGATCTGGAGCAGTACTTC.

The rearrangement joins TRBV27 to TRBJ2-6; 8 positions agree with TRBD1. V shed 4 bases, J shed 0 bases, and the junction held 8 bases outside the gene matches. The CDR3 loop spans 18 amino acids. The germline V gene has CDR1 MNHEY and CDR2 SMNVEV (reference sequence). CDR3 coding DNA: TGTGCCAGCAGTTCTCAGACAGGGGAGGCCTCTGGGGCCAACGTCCTGACTTTC. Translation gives CASSSQTGEASGANVLTF.

CDR3 in DNA: TGTGCCAGCAGCCCCCAGCGGGTTAGATCCTACGAGCAGTACTTC. Residues: CASSPQRVRSYEQYF. The chain links TRBV28 to TRBJ2-7; tentatively, D is TRBD2 (6 bases). The CDR3 is made up of 15 amino acids. V dropped 6 bases and J dropped 1 base, with 16 bases sitting between them. The germline gives CDR1 MDHEN, CDR2 SYDVKM.

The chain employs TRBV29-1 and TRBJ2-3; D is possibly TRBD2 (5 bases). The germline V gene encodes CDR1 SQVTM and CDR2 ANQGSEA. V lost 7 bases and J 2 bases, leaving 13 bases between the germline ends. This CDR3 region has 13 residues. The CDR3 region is CSAGMSSTDTQYF. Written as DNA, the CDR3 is TGCAGCGCCGGGATGTCCTCCACAGATACGCAGTATTTT.

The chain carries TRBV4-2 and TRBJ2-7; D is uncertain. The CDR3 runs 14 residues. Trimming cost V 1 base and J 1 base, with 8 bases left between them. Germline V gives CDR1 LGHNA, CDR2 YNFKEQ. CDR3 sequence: CASSQVGESYEQYF. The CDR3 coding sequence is TGTGCCAGCAGCCAAGTCGGAGAATCCTACGAGCAGTACTTC.